The 9 T cell receptor beta chains below were found in one sample sequenced in a study of blood T cell repertoires in COVID-19. The assay was immunoSEQ multiplex PCR, and TCRdb's table has in-frame clones only and misses some. This sample has more than 250,000 clones; around nine tenths occur once, and the top ten carry 1%. Sequenced input: peripheral blood. The source is a man in his forties or fifties with active or convalescent COVID-19.

The V and J genes are TRBV2 and TRBJ1-2; D may be TRBD1 (6 bases). The ends were cut back, 4 bases at V and 3 bases at J, with 12 bases in the middle. This CDR3 region has 14 residues. CDR1 and CDR2 (germline): SNHLY, FYNNEI. CDR3: CASSGTAMYYGYTF. The CDR3 DNA sequence: TGTGCCAGCAGTGGGACAGCCATGTACTATGGCTACACCTTC. Supplemented by reference TRBV2 and TRBJ1-2, the full variable domain reads EPEVTQTPSHQVTQMGQEVILRCVPISNHLYFYWYRQILGQKVEFLVSFYNNEISEKSEIFDDQFSVERPDGSNFTLKIRSTKLEDSAMYFCASSGTAMYYGYTFGSGTRLTVV.

CDR3 loop: CASSLLGNEKLFF. The CDR3, as DNA: TGCGCCAGCAGCTTGCTCGGGAATGAAAAACTGTTTTTT. This chain joins TRBV5-1 and TRBJ1-4; D is ambiguous. CDR3 length: 13 amino acids. Trimming pared 1 base from V and 5 bases from J, leaving 6 bases between. The germline CDR1 and CDR2 sequences are SGHRS and YFSETQ.

This clone has only a few counts. This chain connects TRBV7-8 to TRBJ2-3, with 9 bases lining up with TRBD2. Germline V lookup: CDR1 SGHVS, CDR2 FQNEAQ. The CDR3 has 16 residues. J lost 4 bases, V lost 5 bases, and 10 bases had no gene match. DNA for the CDR3: TGTGCCAGCAGCCAATCCGGGACTAGCTTCTCAGATACGCAGTATTTT. Residues: CASSQSGTSFSDTQYF.

The V call is TRBV10-3, the J call TRBJ1-2, with no clear D. CDR3 size: 14 residues. CDR1 and CDR2 (germline): ENHRY, SYGVKD. V shed 0 bases and J shed 3 bases, with 8 bases lying between them. CDR3 bases: TGTGCCATCAGTGAGTCCGGGGAGGACTATGGCTACACCTTC. It specifies CAISESGEDYGYTF.

This chain joins TRBV5-1 and TRBJ1-3, with 7 bases identical to TRBD1. CDR3 length: 14 amino acids. V was clipped by 2 bases and J by 3 bases; unmatched bases: 2. CDR1 is SGHRS and CDR2 is YFSETQ in the germline V gene. The CDR3 here is CASSLWDSGNTIYF. In DNA form, the CDR3 reads TGCGCCAGCAGCTTATGGGACAGTGGAAACACCATATATTTT. Variable domain in full (rest from reference TRBV5-1 and TRBJ1-3): KAGVTQTPRYLIKTRGQQVTLSCSPISGHRSVSWYQQTPGQGLQFLFEYFSETQRNKGNFPGRFSGRQFSNSRSEMNVSTLELGDSALYLCASSLWDSGNTIYFGEGSWLTVV.

The chain recombines TRBV18 with TRBJ2-4, with 8 bases aligning to TRBD2. Germline V lookup: CDR1 KGHSH, CDR2 LQKENI. The CDR3 runs to 17 residues. V lost 0 bases and J lost 2; bases outside the gene matches: 6. In DNA form, the CDR3 reads TGTGCCAGCTCACCACCGAATAGCGGGAACTCCAAAAACATTCAGTACTTC. Translation: CASSPPNSGNSKNIQYF.

About this clone: Mismatch with germline at one junction end may stem from a read error. The CDR3 spells CASSRGRESPLF. The CDR3 coding sequence is TGTGCCAGCTCACGAGGGCGCGAGTCCCCCCTTTTT. This chain links TRBV18 with TRBJ1-1; D gene ambiguous. The V gene's germline CDR1 is KGHSH and CDR2 LQKENI. This CDR3 has 12 amino acids.

V and J are TRBV30 and TRBJ1-2, with D hard to call. The germline CDR1 and CDR2 sequences are GTSNPN and SVGIG (reference sequence). Trimming took 0 bases from V and 8 from J, leaving 13 bases between them. This CDR3 contains 13 residues. CDR3 in amino acids: CAWSVLVFEGYTF. The CDR3 bases are TGTGCCTGGAGTGTACTGGTATTTGAAGGCTACACCTTC.

The chain is built from TRBV6-4 and TRBJ2-7, with TRBD1 matching 8 bases. Germline V CDR1 and CDR2: MRHNA, SNTAGT. After removal of 2 bases from V and 9 bases from J, the junction contained 3 bases not matched to a gene. The CDR3 contains 12 residues. The CDR3 loop is CASSDRTGLQYF. In DNA, the CDR3 is TGTGCCAGCAGTGACAGGACAGGGCTGCAGTACTTC.